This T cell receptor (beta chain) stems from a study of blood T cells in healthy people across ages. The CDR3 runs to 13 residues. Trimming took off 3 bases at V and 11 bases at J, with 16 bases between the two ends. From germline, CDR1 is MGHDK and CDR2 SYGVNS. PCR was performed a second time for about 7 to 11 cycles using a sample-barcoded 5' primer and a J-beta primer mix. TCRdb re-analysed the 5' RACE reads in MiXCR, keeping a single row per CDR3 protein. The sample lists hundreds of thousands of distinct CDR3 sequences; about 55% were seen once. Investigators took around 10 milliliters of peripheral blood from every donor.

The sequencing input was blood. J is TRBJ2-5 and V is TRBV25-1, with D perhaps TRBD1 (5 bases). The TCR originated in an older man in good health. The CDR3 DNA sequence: TGTGCCAGCAGTGAGGGCAGGGTAACGGAGCAGTACTTC. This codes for CASSEGRVTEQYF.